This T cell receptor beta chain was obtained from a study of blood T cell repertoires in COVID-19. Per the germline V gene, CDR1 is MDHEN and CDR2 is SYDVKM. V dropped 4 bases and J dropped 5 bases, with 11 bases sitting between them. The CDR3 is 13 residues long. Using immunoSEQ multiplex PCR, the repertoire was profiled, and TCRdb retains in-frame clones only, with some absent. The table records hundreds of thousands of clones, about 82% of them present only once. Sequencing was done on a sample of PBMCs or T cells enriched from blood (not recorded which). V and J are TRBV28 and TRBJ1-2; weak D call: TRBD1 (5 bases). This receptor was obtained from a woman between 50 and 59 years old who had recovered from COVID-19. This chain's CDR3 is CASSYQGTYGYTF. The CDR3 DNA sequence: TGTGCCAGCAGTTACCAGGGAACGTATGGCTACACCTTC.